This T cell receptor (beta chain) was sequenced for a study of blood T cell repertoires in COVID-19. Study context: The United States, Italy and Spain provided the acute and convalescent COVID-19 samples. PBMCs, B-cell-depleted T cells, or T cells provided the cDNA or gDNA that made up the material.

The CDR3 loop spans 16 amino acids. Germline-derived CDR1 and CDR2 are SGHRS and YFSETQ. J gave up 0 bases and V 1 base, and 5 bases lay outside the gene matches. How the authors handled the data: The assay estimated nucleated cells by amplifying reference gene primers. Repertoires were generated with immunoSEQ multiplex PCR, while TCRdb's copy carries only in-frame clones and drops some. The D gene and trimming were derived from the DNA, and the V and J assignments and clone size from that table. The sample contains tens of thousands of clones, approximately 83% of which appear only once. The sample holds one count of this clone.

This clonotype originated in a man at least 80 years old with acute or convalescent COVID-19. V is TRBV5-1 and J is TRBJ2-7; 9 bases agree with TRBD1. The sequencing input was peripheral blood. The CDR3 region has the DNA TGCGCCAGCAGCTTGATCGGGACAGGGAACTCCTACGAGCAGTACTTC. It yields the protein CASSLIGTGNSYEQYF.